These 30 T cell receptor beta chains share one sample of origin, sequenced in a study of shared clonotypes between healthy human individuals. Measured with immunoSEQ multiplex PCR; TCRdb has only the in-frame clones, and not every one. The data show approximately 980,000 clones, approximately 76% seen once. Sequencing was carried out using memory CD4+ T cells sorted from blood. Noted subset: CD45RA-negative fraction. These receptor sequences come from a man aged 18 to 30 in good health.

This clone has a single count. The chain has TRBV6-1 and TRBJ1-1; D is perhaps TRBD1 (6 bases). CDR1 MNHNS and CDR2 SASEGT come from the germline V gene. The CDR3 spans 16 residues. V shed 2 bases and J shed 7 bases, with 20 bases lying between them. The chain's CDR3 is CASSENPAGTFGEAFF. The CDR3 nucleotides are TGTGCCAGCAGTGAAAATCCGGCAGGGACATTTGGTGAAGCTTTCTTT.

The chain combines TRBV11-2 with TRBJ2-5; 9 bases align to TRBD2. Germline assignment: CDR1 SGHAT and CDR2 FQNNGV. After removal of 0 bases from V and 4 bases from J, the junction contained 0 bases not matched to a gene. The CDR3 contains 14 residues. CDR3 region: CASSLEAGGETQYF. CDR3 nucleotide sequence: TGTGCCAGCAGCTTAGAAGCGGGGGGAGAGACCCAGTACTTC.

This rearrangement joins TRBV7-2 to TRBJ2-4; 8 bases map to TRBD1. V dropped 3 bases and J dropped 5; count of bases not matched to a gene: 9. Germline V gene data show CDR1 as SGHTA and CDR2 as FQGNSA. The length of the CDR3 is 16 residues. The CDR3 DNA reads as TGTGCCAGCAGCTTGGGGACAGGTCGGGGACAAAACATTCAGTACTTC. Amino acid sequence: CASSLGTGRGQNIQYF.

The CDR3 bases are TGTGCCAGCAGTCCCACTAGAAGGTCGGACACCGGGGAGCTGTTTTTT. Translating it yields CASSPTRRSDTGELFF. The J gene is TRBJ2-2, the V gene TRBV27, with D possibly being TRBD2 (5 bases). The ends were cut back, 5 bases at V and 3 bases at J, with 16 bases in the middle. The CDR3 length is 16 residues. The germline V gene has CDR1 MNHEY and CDR2 SMNVEV (reference sequence).

The chain carries TRBV11-2 and TRBJ1-1, with unresolved D. The length of the CDR3 is 13 residues. The germline V gene has CDR1 SGHAT and CDR2 FQNNGV. V was cut by 3 bases and J by 1 base, with 6 bases left in between. This CDR3 reads CASSLVRNTEAFF. The CDR3 DNA is TGTGCCAGCAGCTTGGTCCGGAACACTGAAGCTTTCTTT. The variable domain in full, completed from reference TRBV11-2 and TRBJ1-1, reads EAGVAQSPRYKIIEKRQSVAFWCNPISGHATLYWYQQILGQGPKLLIQFQNNGVVDDSQLPKDRFSAERLKGVDSTLKIQPAKLEDSAVYLCASSLVRNTEAFFGQGTRLTVV.

V is TRBV6-5 and J is TRBJ2-7; TRBD1 aligns across 10 bases. Per the germline V gene, CDR1 is MNHEY and CDR2 is SVGAGI. V was clipped by 0 bases and J by 7 bases; unmatched bases: 9. The CDR3 contains 16 residues. The CDR3 sequence: CASSYSRGQGIKEQYF. In DNA, the CDR3 is TGTGCCAGCAGTTACTCAAGGGGACAGGGGATTAAAGAGCAGTACTTC.

This clone was observed a handful of times. This chain uses TRBV19 with TRBJ1-2, with a weak D call TRBD1 (6 bases). V was shortened by 6 bases and J by 2 bases, with 16 bases between the two germline ends. Germline V lookup: CDR1 LNHDA, CDR2 SQIVND (reference sequence). The CDR3 covers 15 residues. CDR3 bases: TGTGCCAGTAGCCGGGGGCCGGCCAAGAACTATGGCTACACCTTC. Its translation is CASSRGPAKNYGYTF. The complete variable domain, with remaining parts taken from reference TRBV19 and TRBJ1-2, reads DGGITQSPKYLFRKEGQNVTLSCEQNLNHDAMYWYRQDPGQGLRLIYYSQIVNDFQKGDIAEGYSVSREKKESFPLTVTSAQKNPTAFYLCASSRGPAKNYGYTFGSGTRLTVV.

The chain links TRBV30 to TRBJ2-7; maybe TRBD2 (5 bases). This CDR3 is built from 11 residues. Trimming cost V 4 bases and J 5 bases, with 9 bases left between them. From germline, CDR1 is GTSNPN and CDR2 SVGIG (reference sequence). The CDR3 DNA reads as TGTGCCTGGACTAGCAGAGACGAGCAGTACTTC. This translates into CAWTSRDEQYF.

CDR3 sequence: CASSLVQGNNSPLHF. As DNA, the CDR3 is TGCGCCAGCAGCTTGGTGCAGGGTAACAATTCACCCCTCCACTTT. The chain employs TRBV5-1 and TRBJ1-6, with a possible D match to TRBD1 (5 bases). Germline assignment: CDR1 SGHRS and CDR2 YFSETQ. V lost 0 bases, J lost 7 bases, and 11 bases lay in between. This CDR3 has 15 residues. Together with reference TRBV5-1 and TRBJ1-6, the CDR3 gives the full variable domain: KAGVTQTPRYLIKTRGQQVTLSCSPISGHRSVSWYQQTPGQGLQFLFEYFSETQRNKGNFPGRFSGRQFSNSRSEMNVSTLELGDSALYLCASSLVQGNNSPLHFGNGTRLTVT.

The chain is built from TRBV5-1 and TRBJ2-7, with a tentative D call TRBD1 (5 bases). This CDR3 spans 15 amino acids. Trimming took 3 bases from V and 1 from J, leaving 14 bases between them. Germline V gene sequence: CDR1 SGHRS, CDR2 YFSETQ. Here the CDR3 DNA reads TGCGCCAGCAGCTGGACCTCACAGGCATCCTACGAGCAGTACTTC. It is translated as CASSWTSQASYEQYF.

The rearrangement joins TRBV5-6 to TRBJ2-7; possibly TRBD2 for D (6 bases). Trimming left V 3 bases short and J 2 bases short, with 9 bases between. The CDR3 is 13 residues long. CDR1 SGHDT and CDR2 YYEEEE come from the germline V gene. In nucleotides, the CDR3 is TGTGCCAGCAGCTCCCGGACTACCTACGAGCAGTACTTC. Its translation: CASSSRTTYEQYF.

The sample holds a few counts of this clone. The J gene is TRBJ1-4, the V gene TRBV20-1; no clear D gene. The CDR3 has 11 amino acids. With 8 bases removed from V and 6 bases from J, the gap between germline ends came to 10 bases. Germline CDR1 is DFQATT and CDR2 is SNEGSKA (reference sequence). The CDR3 sequence is CSTWKDEKLFF. In DNA form, the CDR3 reads TGCAGTACTTGGAAAGATGAAAAACTGTTTTTT.

The rearrangement uses TRBV5-6 and TRBJ2-3; possible D gene TRBD1, 5 bases. Per the germline V gene, CDR1 is SGHDT and CDR2 is YYEEEE. The V gene lost 4 bases and the J gene lost 0 bases, with 15 bases spanning the gap. CDR3 size: 16 residues. The chain's CDR3 is CASSLQTGFSTDTQYF. In nucleotides, the CDR3 is TGTGCCAGCAGCCTACAAACAGGATTTAGCACAGATACGCAGTATTTT.

V is TRBV19 and J is TRBJ2-3; 7 bases match TRBD1. The V gene's germline CDR1 is LNHDA and CDR2 SQIVND (reference sequence). The ends lost 5 bases at V and 3 bases at J; junction bases unmatched: 14. This CDR3 is 17 amino acids long. CDR3 nucleotides: TGTGCCAGTAGTCCTCAACTGACAGGGTTAAGGACAGATACGCAGTATTTT. It encodes CASSPQLTGLRTDTQYF.

The V and J genes are TRBV2 and TRBJ2-7; 7 bases are shared with TRBD1. The germline CDR1 and CDR2 sequences are SNHLY and FYNNEI. This CDR3 comprises 13 residues. Trimming cost V 6 bases and J 1 base; bases outside gene matches: 3. The CDR3 here is CASRRGLSYEQYF. CDR3 bases: TGTGCCAGCAGGAGGGGGCTGTCCTACGAGCAGTACTTC.

This clone was counted a single time. The V and J genes are TRBV5-8 and TRBJ2-5; possibly TRBD2 for D (6 bases). CDR1 and CDR2 (germline): SGHTS, YDEGEE. The V gene lost 1 base and the J gene lost 5 bases, with 24 bases spanning the gap. CDR3 length equals 18 residues. DNA of the CDR3: TGTGCCAGCAGCTTGTCTCATTCGTACAGGCAGGGAGGCGAGACCCAGTACTTC. It codes for CASSLSHSYRQGGETQYF.

The chain employs TRBV2 and TRBJ2-1, with D possibly being TRBD2 (6 bases). Germline-derived CDR1 and CDR2 are SNHLY and FYNNEI. V was pared by 11 bases and J by 15 bases, with 20 bases between. The CDR3 length is 11 residues. CDR3 in amino acids: CASQWGLEWFF. DNA of the CDR3: TGTGCCTCCCAATGGGGACTGGAATGGTTCTTC.

This chain links TRBV18 with TRBJ2-2; weak D call: TRBD1 (5 bases). Trimming took off 3 bases at V and 3 bases at J, with 14 bases between the two ends. The CDR3 length is 16 residues. Germline-derived CDR1 and CDR2 are KGHSH and LQKENI. In DNA, the CDR3 is TGTGCCAGCTCACCTCGTCAGGGCAGGGACACCGGGGAGCTGTTTTTT. Its protein is CASSPRQGRDTGELFF.

This sequence joins TRBV6-1 and TRBJ2-7; D call uncertain. The CDR3 runs 12 residues. Germline CDR1 MNHNS, CDR2 SASEGT. V was pared by 7 bases and J by 7 bases, with 14 bases between. As DNA, the CDR3 is TGTGCCAGCACCGCGTTGGCTCGGGAGCAGTACTTC. This encodes CASTALAREQYF.

The rearrangement links TRBV2 to TRBJ1-2, with a weak D call TRBD1 (5 bases). Germline V lookup: CDR1 SNHLY, CDR2 FYNNEI. The CDR3 sequence is 11 residues long. V shed 4 bases and J shed 13 bases, with 13 bases lying between them. CDR3 amino acids: CASSVRDGPTF. The CDR3 bases are TGTGCCAGCAGTGTTAGGGACGGCCCCACCTTC. Full variable domain (outside the CDR3, taken from reference TRBV2 and TRBJ1-2): EPEVTQTPSHQVTQMGQEVILRCVPISNHLYFYWYRQILGQKVEFLVSFYNNEISEKSEIFDDQFSVERPDGSNFTLKIRSTKLEDSAMYFCASSVRDGPTFGSGTRLTVV.

The rearrangement uses TRBV10-2 and TRBJ2-5; a weak D match, TRBD2 (5 bases). The V gene's germline CDR1 is WSHSY and CDR2 SAAADI. This CDR3 has 13 residues. V lost 6 bases and J 5 bases, leaving 13 bases between the germline ends. The CDR3 DNA follows: TGCGCCAGCAGATCGGGGATGGCGGAGACCCAGTACTTC. Its translation: CASRSGMAETQYF.

A word on this clone: This sample also contains other DNA sequences that code for the same CDR3. This chain links TRBV6-5 with TRBJ2-7; TRBD1 matches at 9 bases. Germline V lookup: CDR1 MNHEY, CDR2 SVGAGI. V dropped 6 bases and J dropped 6; count of bases not matched to a gene: 9. CDR3 length: 14 residues. This CDR3 is CASRPAGQGFEQYF. CDR3 DNA sequence: TGTGCCAGCAGGCCAGCCGGACAGGGGTTCGAGCAGTACTTC.

The rearrangement links TRBV10-2 to TRBJ1-1; D is unclear. Trimming took 2 bases from V and 1 from J, leaving 5 bases between them. The length of the CDR3 is 13 residues. Germline assignment: CDR1 WSHSY and CDR2 SAAADI. The CDR3 DNA is TGCGCCAGCAGTGAGGGGTCGAACACTGAAGCTTTCTTT. This sequence encodes CASSEGSNTEAFF.

J is TRBJ2-7 and V is TRBV29-1, with D uncertain. CDR3 length equals 11 residues. V was clipped by 6 bases and J by 5 bases, with 11 bases between them. Per germline, CDR1 SQVTM and CDR2 ANQGSEA. The DNA for the CDR3 is TGCAGCGTCGCGGAGATGGACGAGCAGTACTTC. This translates into CSVAEMDEQYF.

Details on this clone: This sample also contains other DNA sequences that code for the same CDR3. V and J are TRBV5-6 and TRBJ2-7; 8 bases agree with TRBD2. Germline V gene data show CDR1 as SGHDT and CDR2 as YYEEEE. The CDR3 is made up of 12 amino acids. The J segment lost 6 bases and the V segment lost 1 base, leaving 0 bases of the junction unmatched. The CDR3 is CASSLRGGEQYF. CDR3 nucleotides: TGTGCCAGCAGCTTGCGGGGGGGCGAGCAGTACTTC.

The rearrangement links TRBV6-6 to TRBJ1-5; 8 bases are shared with TRBD1. The CDR3 has 15 residues. With 6 bases clipped from V and 5 bases from J, the junction kept 9 bases outside the gene matches. Germline V gene sequence: CDR1 MNHNY, CDR2 SVGAGI (reference sequence). CDR3 in DNA: TGTGCCAGCAGCCCGACAGGGGTCCGATATCAGCCCCAGCATTTT. Amino acids: CASSPTGVRYQPQHF.

This clone was detected ten times or more. This rearrangement joins TRBV11-2 to TRBJ2-7; tentatively, D is TRBD1 (6 bases). CDR1 is SGHAT and CDR2 is FQNNGV in the germline V gene. The CDR3 totals 13 residues. With 5 bases removed from V and 0 bases from J, the gap between germline ends came to 8 bases. The CDR3 reads CASSGTNSYEQYF. CDR3 sequence (DNA): TGTGCCAGCAGCGGGACAAACTCCTACGAGCAGTACTTC.

The V call is TRBV27, the J call TRBJ2-2; 7 bases match TRBD2. There are 19 residues in the CDR3. CDR1 is MNHEY and CDR2 is SMNVEV in the germline V gene (reference sequence). The ends lost 5 bases at V and 6 bases at J; junction bases unmatched: 21. DNA of the CDR3: TGTGCCAGCAGTCGCCCCCTCGGACTAGTCGGGGCGCGAGCCGGGGAGCTGTTTTTT. It encodes CASSRPLGLVGARAGELFF.

This clone was detected only a few times. The chain links TRBV30 to TRBJ1-1, with D possibly being TRBD1 (6 bases). CDR1 GTSNPN and CDR2 SVGIG come from the germline V gene (reference sequence). Trimming shortened V by 5 bases and J by 5 bases, and 15 bases separated the two germline ends. The CDR3 contains 13 residues. This chain's CDR3 is CAWDGQFKTEAFF. The CDR3 DNA follows: TGTGCCTGGGACGGACAGTTTAAAACTGAAGCTTTCTTT.

The chain combines TRBV6-6 with TRBJ2-7; no clear D. The CDR3 is 12 amino acids. Trimming shortened V by 6 bases and J by 5 bases, and 11 bases separated the two germline ends. Germline CDR1 is MNHNY and CDR2 is SVGAGI (reference sequence). This CDR3 reads CASSEPRDEQYF. Here the CDR3 DNA reads TGTGCCAGCAGCGAACCCCGGGACGAGCAGTACTTC.